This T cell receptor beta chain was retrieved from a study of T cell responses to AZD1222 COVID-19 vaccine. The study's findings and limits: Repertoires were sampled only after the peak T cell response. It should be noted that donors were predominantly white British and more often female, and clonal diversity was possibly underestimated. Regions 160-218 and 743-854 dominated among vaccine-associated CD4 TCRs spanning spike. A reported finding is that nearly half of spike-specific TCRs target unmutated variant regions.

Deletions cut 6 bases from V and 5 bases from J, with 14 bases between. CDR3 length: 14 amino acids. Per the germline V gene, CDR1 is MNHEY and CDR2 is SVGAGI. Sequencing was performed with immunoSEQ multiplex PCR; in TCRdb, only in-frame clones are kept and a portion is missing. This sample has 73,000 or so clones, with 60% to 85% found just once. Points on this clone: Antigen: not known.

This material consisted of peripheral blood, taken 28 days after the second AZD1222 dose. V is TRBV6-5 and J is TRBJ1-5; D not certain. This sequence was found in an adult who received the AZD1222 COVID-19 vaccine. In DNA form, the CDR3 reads TGTGCCAGCAGCGTCCCTGTACCGGATCAGCCCCAGCATTTT. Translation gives CASSVPVPDQPQHF.